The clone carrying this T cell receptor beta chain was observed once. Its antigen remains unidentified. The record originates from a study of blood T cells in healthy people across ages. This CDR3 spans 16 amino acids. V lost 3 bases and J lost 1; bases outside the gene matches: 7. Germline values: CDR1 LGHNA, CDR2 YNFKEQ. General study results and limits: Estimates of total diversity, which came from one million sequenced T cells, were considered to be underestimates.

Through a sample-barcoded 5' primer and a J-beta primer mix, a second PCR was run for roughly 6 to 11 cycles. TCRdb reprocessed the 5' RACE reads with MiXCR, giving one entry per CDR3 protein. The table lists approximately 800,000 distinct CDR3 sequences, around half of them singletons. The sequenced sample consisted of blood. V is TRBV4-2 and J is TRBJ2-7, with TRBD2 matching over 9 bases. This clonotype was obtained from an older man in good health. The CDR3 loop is CASSQAASGRSYEQYF. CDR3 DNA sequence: TGTGCCAGCAGCCAGGCCGCCAGCGGGAGGTCCTACGAGCAGTACTTC.